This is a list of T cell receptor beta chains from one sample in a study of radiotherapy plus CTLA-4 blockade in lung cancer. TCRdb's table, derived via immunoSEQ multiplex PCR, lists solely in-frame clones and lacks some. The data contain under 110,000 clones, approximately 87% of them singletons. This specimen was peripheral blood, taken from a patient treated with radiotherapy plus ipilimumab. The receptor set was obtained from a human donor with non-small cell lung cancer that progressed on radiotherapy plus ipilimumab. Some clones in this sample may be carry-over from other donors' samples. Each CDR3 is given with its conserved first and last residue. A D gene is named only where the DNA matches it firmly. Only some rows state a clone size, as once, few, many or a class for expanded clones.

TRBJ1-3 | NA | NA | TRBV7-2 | CASSLYSGNTIYF | TGTGCCAGCAGCTTATACTCTGGAAACACCATATATTTT
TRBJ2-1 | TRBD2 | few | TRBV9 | CASSAPLAGPLYEQFF | TGTGCCAGCAGCGCACCGCTAGCGGGGCCTTTGTATGAGCAGTTCTTC
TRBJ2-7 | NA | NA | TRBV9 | CASSAEGRKGSSYEQYF | TGTGCCAGCAGCGCGGAGGGGAGAAAAGGATCATCCTACGAGCAGTACTTC
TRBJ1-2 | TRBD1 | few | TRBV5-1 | CASSLGQGSYGYTF | TGCGCCAGCAGCTTGGGACAGGGAAGTTATGGCTACACCTTC
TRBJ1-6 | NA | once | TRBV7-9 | CASSWDSPLHF | TGTGCCAGCAGCTGGGATTCACCCCTCCACTTT
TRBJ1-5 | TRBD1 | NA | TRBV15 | CATSRDTFRDRNF | TGTGCCACCAGCAGAGATACTTTCCGGGACAGGAATTTT
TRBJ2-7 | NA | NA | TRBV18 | CASSTFSPGSSHEQYF | TGTGCCAGCTCAACTTTCTCGCCGGGGAGTTCCCACGAGCAGTACTTC
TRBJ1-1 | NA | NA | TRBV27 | CASKAQLKFEAFF | TGTGCCAGCAAGGCGCAGCTAAAATTTGAAGCTTTCTTT
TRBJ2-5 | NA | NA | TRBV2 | CASSEGQTNQETQYF | TGTGCCAGCAGTGAGGGCCAGACCAACCAAGAGACCCAGTACTTC
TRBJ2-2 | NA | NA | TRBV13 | CASSHEGTRNTGELFF | TGTGCCAGCAGCCACGAGGGGACTCGAAACACCGGGGAGCTGTTTTTT
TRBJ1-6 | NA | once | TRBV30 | CAWSQYPVSLHF | TGTGCCTGGAGCCAATATCCGGTATCTCTCCACTTT
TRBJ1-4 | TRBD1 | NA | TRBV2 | CASSSQTGGVEKLFF | TGTGCCAGCAGTTCCCAGACAGGGGGCGTTGAAAAACTGTTTTTT
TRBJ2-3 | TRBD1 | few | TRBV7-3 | CASSLNNRGTDTQYF | TGTGCCAGCAGCTTAAACAACAGGGGGACAGATACGCAGTATTTT
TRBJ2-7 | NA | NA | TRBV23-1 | CASSPQVLSYEQYF | TGCGCCAGCAGTCCACAGGTACTCTCCTACGAGCAGTACTTC
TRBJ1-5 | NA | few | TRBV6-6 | CATGEANQPQHF | TGTGCCACCGGGGAGGCTAATCAGCCCCAGCATTTT
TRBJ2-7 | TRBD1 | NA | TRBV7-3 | CASSRGTGEGYEQYF | TGTGCCAGCAGCCGCGGGACAGGGGAAGGCTACGAGCAGTACTTC
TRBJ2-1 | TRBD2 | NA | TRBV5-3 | CARSEPGTRISYEQFF | TGTGCCAGAAGCGAGCCCGGGACTAGAATCTCCTATGAGCAGTTCTTC
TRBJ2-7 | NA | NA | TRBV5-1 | CASSLMSSTYEQYF | TGCGCCAGCAGCTTGATGTCTTCTACCTACGAGCAGTACTTC
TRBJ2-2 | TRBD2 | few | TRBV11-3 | CASSLDRPGTSGGNTGELFF | TGTGCCAGCAGCTTAGATCGACCCGGGACTAGCGGGGGGAATACCGGGGAGCTGTTTTTT
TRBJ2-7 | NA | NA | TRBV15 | CATSREALGIYEQCF | TGTGCCACCAGCAGAGAGGCTCTGGGGATCTACGAGCAGTGCTTC
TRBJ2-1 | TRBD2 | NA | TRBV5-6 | CASSLERGGARYNEQFF | TGTGCCAGCAGCTTGGAGCGGGGGGGCGCCCGATACAATGAGCAGTTCTTC
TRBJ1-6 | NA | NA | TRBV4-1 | CASSQDEGSYNSPLHF | TGCGCCAGCAGCCAAGATGAGGGAAGTTATAATTCACCCCTCCACTTT
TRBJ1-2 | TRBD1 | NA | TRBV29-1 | CSVRDRGTFNYGYTF | TGCAGCGTTCGGGACAGGGGGACCTTTAACTATGGCTACACCTTC
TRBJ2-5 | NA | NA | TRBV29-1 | CSVEGLGETQYF | TGCAGCGTTGAAGGACTGGGCGAGACCCAGTACTTC
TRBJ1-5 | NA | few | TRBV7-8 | CASRTGGMGQPQHF | TGTGCCAGCAGGACGGGGGGGATGGGACAGCCCCAGCATTTT
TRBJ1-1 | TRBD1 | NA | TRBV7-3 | CASSLKGARTEAFF | TGTGCCAGCAGCTTAAAGGGGGCTCGTACTGAAGCTTTCTTT
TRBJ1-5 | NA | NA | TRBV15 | CATSRSLVQGGQPQHF | TGTGCCACCAGCAGATCCCTCGTACAGGGAGGTCAGCCCCAGCATTTT
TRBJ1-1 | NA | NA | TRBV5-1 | CASSREPVATEAFF | TGCGCCAGCAGCAGGGAACCAGTGGCCACTGAAGCTTTCTTT
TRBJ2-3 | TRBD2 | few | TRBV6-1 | CASSVLAGGTDTQYF | TGTGCCAGCAGTGTTCTAGCGGGGGGCACAGATACGCAGTATTTT
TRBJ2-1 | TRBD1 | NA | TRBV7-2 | CASSLTGGNEQFF | TGTGCCAGCAGCTTAACAGGGGGCAATGAGCAGTTCTTC
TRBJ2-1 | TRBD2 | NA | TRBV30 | CAWMWLAGRYNEQFF | TGTGCCTGGATGTGGCTAGCGGGGCGATACAATGAGCAGTTCTTC
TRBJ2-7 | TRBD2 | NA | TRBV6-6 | CASSPRLAGAGEQYF | TGTGCCAGCAGTCCGAGACTAGCGGGGGCGGGGGAGCAGTACTTC
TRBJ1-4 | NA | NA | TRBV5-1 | CASSPQTGSNEKLFF | TGCGCCAGCAGCCCCCAGACAGGTTCGAATGAAAAACTGTTTTTT
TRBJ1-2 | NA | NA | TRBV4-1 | CASSQAEGGVGYTF | TGCGCCAGCAGCCAAGCGGAGGGGGGGGTTGGCTACACCTTC
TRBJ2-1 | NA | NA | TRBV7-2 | CASSLVKGSHEQFF | TGTGCCAGCAGCTTAGTGAAGGGGTCCCATGAGCAGTTCTTC
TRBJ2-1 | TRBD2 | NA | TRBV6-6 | CASAAGGLGNEQFF | TGTGCCTCGGCTGCCGGGGGGTTAGGCAATGAGCAGTTCTTC
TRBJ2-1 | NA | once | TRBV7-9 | CASSLGTGTNEQFF | TGTGCCAGCAGCTTAGGTACAGGGACCAATGAGCAGTTCTTC
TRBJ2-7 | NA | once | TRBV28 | CASSRIGGSSGEQYF | TGTGCCAGCAGCCGCATCGGGGGAAGTTCGGGCGAGCAGTACTTC
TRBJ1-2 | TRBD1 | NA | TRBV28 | CASRTSTGGAWYGYTF | TGTGCCAGCAGGACCTCGACAGGGGGCGCTTGGTATGGCTACACCTTC
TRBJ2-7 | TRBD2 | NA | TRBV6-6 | CASSYSAGRSYEQYF | TGTGCCAGCAGTTACTCAGCGGGACGCTCCTACGAGCAGTACTTC
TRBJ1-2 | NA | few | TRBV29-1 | CSVGQEYGYTF | TGCAGCGTTGGACAGGAGTATGGCTACACCTTC
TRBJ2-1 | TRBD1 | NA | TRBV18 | CASSPPGQLYNEQFF | TGTGCCAGCTCACCACCGGGACAGCTATACAATGAGCAGTTCTTC
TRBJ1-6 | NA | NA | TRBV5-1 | CASSLQVGDNSPLHF | TGCGCCAGCAGCTTACAGGTGGGTGATAATTCACCCCTCCACTTT
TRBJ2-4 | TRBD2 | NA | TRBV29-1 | CSVSGLAGGLQYF | TGCAGCGTCTCCGGACTAGCCGGGGGCCTTCAGTACTTC
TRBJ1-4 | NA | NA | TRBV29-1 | CSVLGGRLSNEKLFF | TGCAGCGTCTTGGGGGGGCGCCTATCTAATGAAAAACTGTTTTTT
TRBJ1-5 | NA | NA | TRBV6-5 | CASSPDGVAQHF | TGTGCCAGCAGCCCGGACGGCGTGGCCCAGCATTTT
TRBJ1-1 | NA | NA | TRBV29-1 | CSVTVDMNTEAFF | TGCAGCGTGACAGTCGATATGAACACTGAAGCTTTCTTT
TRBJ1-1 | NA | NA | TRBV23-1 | CASSARQRGTEAFF | TGCGCCAGCAGTGCACGACAGAGGGGAACTGAAGCTTTCTTT
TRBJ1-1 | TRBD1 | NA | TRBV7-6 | CASSYRQGGNTEAFF | TGTGCCAGCAGCTATAGACAGGGTGGGAACACTGAAGCTTTCTTT
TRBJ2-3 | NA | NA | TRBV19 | CASTLGQELDTQYF | TGTGCCAGTACCCTTGGCCAAGAGCTGGATACGCAGTATTTT
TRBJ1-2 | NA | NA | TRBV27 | CASSLIGTSWGYTF | TGTGCCAGCAGTTTAATCGGGACTTCTTGGGGCTACACCTTC
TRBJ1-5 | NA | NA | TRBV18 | CASSPDRALPQHF | TGTGCCAGCTCACCAGACCGGGCTTTGCCCCAGCATTTT
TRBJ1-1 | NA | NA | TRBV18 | CASSPGQEAFF | TGTGCCAGCTCACCTGGACAGGAAGCTTTCTTT
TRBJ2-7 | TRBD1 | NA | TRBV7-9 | CASSSDRGPYEQYF | TGTGCCAGCAGTTCCGACAGGGGGCCCTACGAGCAGTACTTC
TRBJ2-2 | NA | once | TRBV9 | CASSPRGDSNTGELFF | TGTGCCAGCAGCCCCCGGGGAGACTCGAACACCGGGGAGCTGTTTTTT